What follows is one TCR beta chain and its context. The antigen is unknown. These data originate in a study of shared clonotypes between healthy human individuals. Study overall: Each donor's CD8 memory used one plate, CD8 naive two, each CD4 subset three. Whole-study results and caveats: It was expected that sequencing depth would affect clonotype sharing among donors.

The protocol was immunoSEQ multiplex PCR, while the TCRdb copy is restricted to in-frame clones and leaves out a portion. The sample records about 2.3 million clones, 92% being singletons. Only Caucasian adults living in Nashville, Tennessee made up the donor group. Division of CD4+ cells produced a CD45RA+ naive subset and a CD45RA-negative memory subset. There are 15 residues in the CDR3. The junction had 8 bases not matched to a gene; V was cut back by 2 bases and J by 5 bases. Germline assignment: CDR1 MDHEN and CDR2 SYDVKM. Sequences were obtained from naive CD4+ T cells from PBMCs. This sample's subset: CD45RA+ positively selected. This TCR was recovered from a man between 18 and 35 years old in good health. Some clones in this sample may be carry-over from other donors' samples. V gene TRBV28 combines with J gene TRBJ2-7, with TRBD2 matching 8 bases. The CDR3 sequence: CASSLAVSGMNEQYF. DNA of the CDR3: TGTGCCAGCAGTTTAGCGGTTAGCGGGATGAACGAGCAGTACTTC.